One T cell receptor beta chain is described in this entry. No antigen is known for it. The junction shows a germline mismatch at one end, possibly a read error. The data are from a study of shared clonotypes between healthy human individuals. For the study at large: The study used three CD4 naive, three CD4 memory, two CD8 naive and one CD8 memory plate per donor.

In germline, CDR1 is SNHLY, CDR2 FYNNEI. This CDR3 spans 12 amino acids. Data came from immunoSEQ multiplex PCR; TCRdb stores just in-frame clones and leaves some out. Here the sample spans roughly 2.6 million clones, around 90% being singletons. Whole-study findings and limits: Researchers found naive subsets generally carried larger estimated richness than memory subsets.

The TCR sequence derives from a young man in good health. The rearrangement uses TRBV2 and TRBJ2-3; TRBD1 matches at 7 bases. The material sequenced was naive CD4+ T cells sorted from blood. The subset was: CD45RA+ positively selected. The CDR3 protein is CASSEEGATQYF. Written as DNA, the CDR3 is TGTGCCAGCAGCGAAGAGGGGGCTACGCAGTATTTT.